Following are 30 T cell receptor beta chains from one sample sequenced in a study of post-analysis software for immune sequencing data. Study-level points and caveats: Higher frequency in patients than in controls was seen for roughly five TRBV segments, with TRBV5-6, TRBV5-1 and TRBV20-1 among them.

Incorporated into the TCR beta cDNA libraries were unique molecular identifiers, which served to reduce PCR and sequencing biases. TCRdb fed the PCR reads into MiXCR, producing one record per CDR3 protein. Here the sample spans some 690,000 distinct CDR3 sequences, just under 30% being singletons. What these receptors recognize is not known. Sequencing was performed on blood. The receptor set was obtained from a girl aged 10 to 17 with multiple sclerosis.

The rearrangement joins TRBV7-2 to TRBJ2-3; D possibly corresponds to TRBD2 (5 bases). CDR1 and CDR2 (germline): SGHTA, FQGNSA. There are 13 residues in the CDR3. Trimming stripped 6 bases from V and 3 bases from J, with 10 bases between. The CDR3 DNA is TGTGCCAGCAGAATTCCGGGAACAGATACGCAGTATTTT. The encoded protein is CASRIPGTDTQYF.

This clonotype was picked up a small number of times. The V and J genes are TRBV20-1 and TRBJ2-4; D is uncertain. This CDR3 region has 16 residues. V was clipped by 3 bases and J by 2 bases, with 17 bases between them. CDR1 DFQATT and CDR2 SNEGSKA come from the germline V gene (reference sequence). CDR3 sequence (DNA): TGCAGTGCTAGTGAACCCTACAGCCTCACCAAAAACATTCAGTACTTC. Its translation is CSASEPYSLTKNIQYF.

The V call is TRBV20-1, the J call TRBJ2-1; 8 bases agree with TRBD2. The assigned J gene may be wrong: the sequence end matches TRBJ2-7 better. Germline V gene sequence: CDR1 DFQATT, CDR2 SNEGSKA (reference sequence). This CDR3 has 14 amino acids. CDR3 DNA: TGCAGTGCTAGATTAGGGACTAGATACAATGAGCAGTACTTC. Translating gives CSARLGTRYNEQYF.

There are a few counts of this clonotype. This chain uses TRBV29-1 with TRBJ2-1, with TRBD2 identical over 8 bases. The CDR3 has 13 amino acids. Germline values: CDR1 SQVTM, CDR2 ANQGSEA. Germline trimming cut 4 bases from V and 15 bases from J; bases unmatched to any gene: 14. Here the CDR3 DNA reads TGCAGCGTTGCTTTCGAGGCGGGAGGAAGGACGTTCTTC. It is translated as CSVAFEAGGRTFF.

A word on this clonotype: The junction and the germline gene differ at one end; a read error may be behind it. The chain has TRBV2 and TRBJ2-1; D perhaps matches TRBD2 (5 bases). There are 12 residues in the CDR3. The germline V gene has CDR1 SNHLY and CDR2 FYNNEI. CDR3 nucleotide sequence: TGTGCCGGCAGTGGACGGCGGGATGAGCAGTTCTTC. Translation: CAGSGRRDEQFF.

Only one count was recorded for this clonotype. The CDR3, as DNA: TGTGCCAGCAGTTCCTTGGGAACTAGCAGCTCCTACAATGAGCAGTTCTTC. Its translation: CASSSLGTSSSYNEQFF. The V call is TRBV7-9, the J call TRBJ2-1; TRBD2 is a possible D gene (6 bases). V was cut by 6 bases and J by 0 bases, with 18 bases left in between. This CDR3 is 17 amino acids long. Per germline, CDR1 SEHNR and CDR2 FQNEAQ (reference sequence).

This clonotype was recorded a few times. CDR3 amino acids: CASSQPGQGNYGYTF. As DNA, the CDR3 is TGCGCCAGCAGCCAACCGGGACAGGGGAACTATGGCTACACCTTC. The chain recombines TRBV4-1 with TRBJ1-2, with 10 positions matching TRBD1. There are 15 residues in the CDR3. Trimming removed 2 bases from V and 2 bases from J; junction bases left unmatched: 2. CDR1 is MGHRA and CDR2 is YSYEKL in the germline V gene.

In its sample, this clonotype was seen a few times. This chain uses TRBV5-1 with TRBJ2-3; D unresolved. The CDR3 is made up of 14 amino acids. Trimming shortened V by 1 base and J by 6 bases, and 12 bases separated the two germline ends. Per germline, CDR1 SGHRS and CDR2 YFSETQ. The DNA of the CDR3 is TGCGCCAGCAGCTTGTGGGTACGGGTGGATACGCAGTATTTT. Its protein is CASSLWVRVDTQYF.

This clonotype has only a few counts. The chain links TRBV7-2 to TRBJ2-7, with TRBD2 matching 7 bases. The CDR3 runs to 14 residues. V was pared by 0 bases and J by 5 bases, with 4 bases of the junction left unmatched. Germline V gives CDR1 SGHTA, CDR2 FQGNSA. In DNA, the CDR3 is TGTGCCAGCAGCTTAGCGGGAGGGCCCCACGAGCAGTACTTC. Translating it yields CASSLAGGPHEQYF.

This clonotype was recorded at least ten times. The V and J genes are TRBV29-1 and TRBJ1-2, with a possible D match to TRBD1 (6 bases). Trimming removed 5 bases from V and 5 bases from J, with 9 bases in between. The germline V gene has CDR1 SQVTM and CDR2 ANQGSEA. There are 11 residues in the CDR3. CDR3 coding DNA: TGCAGCGTTCGAGGGGGGTATGGCTACACCTTC. Translation: CSVRGGYGYTF.

This clonotype has just a few counts. This sequence joins TRBV5-1 and TRBJ1-5, with D hard to call. From germline, CDR1 is SGHRS and CDR2 YFSETQ. The length of the CDR3 is 15 residues. Between the trimmed V and J ends, which lost 0 bases and 0 bases, there was a span of 7 bases. The CDR3, as DNA: TGCGCCAGCAGCTTGGACTCTGATAGCAATCAGCCCCAGCATTTT. Protein: CASSLDSDSNQPQHF. Full variable domain (remainder filled in from reference TRBV5-1 and TRBJ1-5): KAGVTQTPRYLIKTRGQQVTLSCSPISGHRSVSWYQQTPGQGLQFLFEYFSETQRNKGNFPGRFSGRQFSNSRSEMNVSTLELGDSALYLCASSLDSDSNQPQHFGDGTRLSIL.

The table lists this clonotype with a few counts. This chain connects TRBV29-1 to TRBJ1-1; tentatively, D is TRBD1 (5 bases). V gave up 4 bases and J gave up 0 bases, with 9 bases separating them. In germline, CDR1 is SQVTM, CDR2 ANQGSEA. The CDR3 loop spans 13 amino acids. DNA for the CDR3: TGCAGCGTTGCGGAGGGGATGAACACTGAAGCTTTCTTT. Its translation: CSVAEGMNTEAFF.

This clonotype has only a few counts. The chain joins TRBV10-3 to TRBJ2-2; D remains unclear. Per the germline V gene, CDR1 is ENHRY and CDR2 is SYGVKD. The CDR3 loop spans 15 amino acids. Trimming left V 0 bases short and J 3 bases short, with 8 bases between. CDR3 sequence reads: CAISESGVDTGELFF. CDR3 DNA: TGTGCCATCAGTGAGTCTGGTGTGGACACCGGGGAGCTGTTTTTT.

This clonotype was seen only a few times. The chain combines TRBV6-6 with TRBJ1-2; tentative D call: TRBD1 (5 bases). The V end was cut by 0 bases, the J end by 8 bases, with 16 bases between. CDR3 length: 15 residues. Germline V lookup: CDR1 MNHNY, CDR2 SVGAGI (reference sequence). This CDR3 reads CASSYSSRDLEGYTF. DNA for the CDR3: TGTGCCAGCAGTTACTCGAGTAGGGACCTAGAGGGCTACACCTTC.

V gene TRBV7-2 combines with J gene TRBJ2-3; D possibly corresponds to TRBD1 (5 bases). CDR1 SGHTA and CDR2 FQGNSA come from the germline V gene. The V end was cut by 1 base, the J end by 3 bases, with 11 bases between. This CDR3 region has 15 residues. CDR3 loop: CASSLGPGKTDTQYF. For the CDR3, the DNA is TGTGCCAGCAGCTTAGGTCCAGGGAAAACAGATACGCAGTATTTT.

The chain uses TRBV5-4 and TRBJ2-3; D unclear. V was clipped by 4 bases and J by 0 bases, with 15 bases between them. Germline V gives CDR1 SGHNT, CDR2 YYREEE (reference sequence). The CDR3 has 16 residues. Here the CDR3 DNA reads TGTGCCAGCAGCCGCGGCTTGGGCGGCAGCACAGATACGCAGTATTTT. Translating gives CASSRGLGGSTDTQYF. Complete variable domain (other parts from reference TRBV5-4 and TRBJ2-3): ETGVTQSPTHLIKTRGQQVTLRCSSQSGHNTVSWYQQALGQGPQFIFQYYREEENGRGNFPPRFSGLQFPNYSSELNVNALELDDSALYLCASSRGLGGSTDTQYFGPGTRLTVL.

The chain is built from TRBV7-9 and TRBJ1-1; D is ambiguous. Germline assignment: CDR1 SEHNR and CDR2 FQNEAQ (reference sequence). The CDR3 sequence is 15 residues long. The germline V and J ends were trimmed by 1 base and 0 bases, with 9 bases remaining between them. CDR3 residues: CASSLERLMNTEAFF. CDR3 DNA sequence: TGTGCCAGCAGCTTAGAGCGACTCATGAACACTGAAGCTTTCTTT.

This clonotype was observed a few times. The rearrangement uses TRBV18 and TRBJ2-3, with 8 positions matching TRBD1. The CDR3 is 13 amino acids. Trimming removed 3 bases from V and 5 bases from J; junction bases left unmatched: 1. Germline CDR1 KGHSH, CDR2 LQKENI. The CDR3 DNA reads as TGTGCCAGCTCACCGACAGGGGAAGATACGCAGTATTTT. This translates into CASSPTGEDTQYF.

This chain uses TRBV7-8 with TRBJ2-7, with D possibly TRBD1 on 5 matching bases. The CDR3 extends over 17 amino acids. Germline CDR1 is SGHVS and CDR2 is FQNEAQ. Trimming removed 1 base from V and 0 bases from J, with 16 bases in between. The CDR3 bases are TGTGCCAGCAGCTTAGGGTGGAGTGCAGGGCTCTCCTACGAGCAGTACTTC. Amino acids: CASSLGWSAGLSYEQYF.

This chain joins TRBV5-1 and TRBJ2-1; unclear D gene. Trimming pared 4 bases from V and 0 bases from J, leaving 14 bases between. This CDR3 region has 16 residues. In germline, CDR1 is SGHRS, CDR2 YFSETQ. CDR3 protein: CASSLLLPSSYNEQFF. The CDR3 DNA sequence: TGCGCCAGCAGCCTCTTACTCCCCAGCTCCTACAATGAGCAGTTCTTC.

The chain uses TRBV7-2 and TRBJ2-7; 11 nucleotides agree with TRBD2. V shed 0 bases and J 4 bases; nucleotides not matched to a gene: 14. This CDR3 contains 19 residues. Germline loops: CDR1 SGHTA, CDR2 FQGNSA. CDR3 region: CASSLAIGGVAGGGYEQYF. CDR3 nucleotide sequence: TGTGCCAGCAGCTTAGCTATCGGGGGGGTAGCGGGAGGGGGTTACGAGCAGTACTTC.

Remarks on this clonotype: The junction does not match germline at one end; this may be a read error. This chain joins TRBV6-1 and TRBJ2-7; D is unresolved. Matching the DNA end better, TRBJ2-5 makes the J call doubtful. This CDR3 comprises 13 residues. Germline V gene data show CDR1 as MNHNS and CDR2 as SASEGT. For the CDR3, the DNA is TGTGCCAGCGGTGACACGCTTCGAGAGACCCAGTACTTC. It codes for CASGDTLRETQYF.

The chain employs TRBV7-2 and TRBJ2-1; 8 positions match TRBD2. TRBJ2-7 explains the end of the DNA better; the J call may be wrong. Germline lookup yields CDR1 SGHTA and CDR2 FQGNSA. The CDR3 is 18 amino acids. The CDR3 DNA is TGTGCCAGCAGGCTCAACCGGGGGGGCGTTACCCCCTACAATGAGCAGTACTTC. Its protein product is CASRLNRGGVTPYNEQYF.

This clonotype was recorded at least ten times. The J gene is TRBJ2-7, the V gene TRBV20-1; TRBD2 matches 9 bases. V shed 6 bases and J 5 bases; nucleotides not matched to a gene: 11. Germline values: CDR1 DFQATT, CDR2 SNEGSKA (reference sequence). CDR3 length: 14 residues. CDR3 residues: CSAKEAGGWHEQYF. The CDR3 nucleotides are TGCAGTGCCAAGGAGGCGGGAGGGTGGCACGAGCAGTACTTC.

The sample holds many counts of this clonotype. The rearrangement links TRBV7-2 to TRBJ2-5; D may be TRBD2 (6 bases). The J call may be in error: the DNA end matches TRBJ2-7 better. Germline CDR1 is SGHTA and CDR2 is FQGNSA. The CDR3 is made up of 14 amino acids. This chain's CDR3 is CASAQAREFDEQYF. As DNA, the CDR3 is TGTGCCAGCGCCCAGGCGCGGGAATTCGACGAGCAGTACTTC.

V gene TRBV3-1 combines with J gene TRBJ2-5, with TRBD1 identical over 12 bases. J lost 0 bases, V lost 4 bases, and 12 bases had no gene match. Germline V gene lookup returns CDR1 LGHDT and CDR2 YNNKEL (reference sequence). This CDR3 region has 19 residues. The CDR3 nucleotides read TGTGCCAGCAGCCGAGCCGGGACAGGGGGCACCTCGTACCAAGAGACCCAGTACTTC. It specifies CASSRAGTGGTSYQETQYF.

The rearrangement joins TRBV5-4 to TRBJ2-1; 8 positions match TRBD1. CDR1 and CDR2 (germline): SGHNT, YYREEE (reference sequence). The V and J ends lost 4 bases and 5 bases, in that order; junction bases with no gene match: 8. The CDR3 has 15 amino acids. Here the CDR3 reads CASSAVAGGHNEQFF. The CDR3 DNA is TGTGCCAGCAGCGCGGTTGCAGGGGGCCACAATGAGCAGTTCTTC. The entire variable domain, with the rest obtained from reference TRBV5-4 and TRBJ2-1, is as follows: ETGVTQSPTHLIKTRGQQVTLRCSSQSGHNTVSWYQQALGQGPQFIFQYYREEENGRGNFPPRFSGLQFPNYSSELNVNALELDDSALYLCASSAVAGGHNEQFFGPGTRLTVL.

In this sample, this clonotype turned up once. The junction departs from the called germline gene at one end, perhaps through a read error. J is TRBJ2-5 and V is TRBV20-1, with D possibly TRBD2 on 5 matching bases. The J call is uncertain, as TRBJ2-7 better fits the DNA end. The CDR3 totals 13 residues. Germline CDR1 DFQATT, CDR2 SNEGSKA (reference sequence). The CDR3, as DNA: TGCAGTACTAGATTGGGTCTTTTCTACGAGCAGTACTTC. Translation: CSTRLGLFYEQYF.

Note on this clonotype: Just one base apart from a much larger clone, this may be a read error. J is TRBJ2-1 and V is TRBV15, with D maybe TRBD1 (6 bases). Germline-derived CDR1 and CDR2 are LNHNV and YYDKDF (reference sequence). CDR3 size: 15 residues. CDR3 residues: CATSESRGRYNEQCF. CDR3 DNA: TGTGCCACCAGTGAATCCAGGGGTCGGTACAATGAGCAGTGCTTC.

This clonotype was counted a few times. The chain links TRBV6-6 to TRBJ2-3, with D tentatively TRBD1 (6 bases). Germline V CDR1 and CDR2: MNHNY, SVGAGI (reference sequence). CDR3 length equals 13 residues. Trimming removed 7 bases from V and 3 bases from J, with 11 bases in between. The CDR3 coding sequence is TGTGCCAGCACCGGCAGGGGAACAGATACGCAGTATTTT. It yields the protein CASTGRGTDTQYF.